This T cell receptor beta chain stems from a study of T cell repertoires in cytomegalovirus infection. One entry per CDR3 protein results from TCRdb running MiXCR on the reads. In the table there are fewer than 1,000,000 distinct CDR3 sequences, 31% of which are singletons. V was shortened by 10 bases and J by 3 bases, with 22 bases between the two germline ends. The CDR3 loop spans 16 amino acids. Germline V gene sequence: CDR1 MNHEY, CDR2 SVGEGT. Of note for this clonotype: Its antigen is currently unknown.

The chain couples TRBV6-2 or TRBV6-3 to TRBJ2-1, with D possibly called TRBD1 or TRBD2 (5 bases each). The sample was cultured CD8+ T cells from PBMCs, taken from culture after CMV antigen stimulation. The TCR originated in a human donor in good health (CMV status not recorded). Some clones in this sample may be carry-over from other donors' samples. The CDR3 is CANSPSPGRSYNEQFF. The CDR3 nucleotides are TGTGCCAACAGCCCCTCCCCGGGACGGAGCTACAATGAGCAGTTCTTC.